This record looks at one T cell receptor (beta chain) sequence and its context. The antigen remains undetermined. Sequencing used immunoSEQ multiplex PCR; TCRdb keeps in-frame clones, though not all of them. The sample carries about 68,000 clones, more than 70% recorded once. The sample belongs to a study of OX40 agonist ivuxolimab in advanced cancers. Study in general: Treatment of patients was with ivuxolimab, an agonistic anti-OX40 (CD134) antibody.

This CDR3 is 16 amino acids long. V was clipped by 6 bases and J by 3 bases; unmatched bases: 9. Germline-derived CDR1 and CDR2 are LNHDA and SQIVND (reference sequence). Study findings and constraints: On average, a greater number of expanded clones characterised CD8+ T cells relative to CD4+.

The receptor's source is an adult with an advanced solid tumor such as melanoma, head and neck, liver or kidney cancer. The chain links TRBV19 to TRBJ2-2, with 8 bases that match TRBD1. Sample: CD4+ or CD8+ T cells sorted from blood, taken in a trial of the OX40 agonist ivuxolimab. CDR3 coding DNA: TGTGCCAGTAGACTACCTCGGACAGGGTACACCGGGGAGCTGTTTTTT. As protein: CASRLPRTGYTGELFF.